This T cell receptor (beta chain) was sequenced in a study of T cells in Graves' hyperthyroidism and ophthalmopathy. The source material, RNA transcripts, was used to amplify TCR beta CDR3 regions. Researchers ran a first-round RT-PCR on the TCR CDR3 using the HTBI primer set. TCRdb called the multiplex PCR reads again in MiXCR, with one record for every CDR3 protein. The table has about 480,000 distinct CDR3 sequences, about an eighth seen once. In the case of this clonotype: A much larger clone lies one base from this, so it may be a read error.

The CDR3 has 14 amino acids. The germline V gene has CDR1 SGHRS and CDR2 YFSETQ. The V segment lost 6 bases and the J segment 4 bases; nucleotides outside the gene matches: 7. The sequenced material came from blood. The chain recombines TRBV5-1 with TRBJ2-7; 10 positions match TRBD1. The clonotype comes from a woman aged 18-35 years with Graves' hyperthyroidism. The CDR3 nucleotides are TGCGCCAGCAATGCGGGGGACAGGGGATACGAGCAGTACTTC. As protein: CASNAGDRGYEQYF.